Listed below are T cell receptor beta chains from one sample, sequenced in a study of T cells after yellow fever vaccination. TCRdb ran MiXCR on the 5' RACE reads and lists one entry per CDR3 protein. This sample has roughly 250,000 distinct CDR3 sequences, with approximately 13% found just once. The material sequenced was CD4+ T cells sorted from PBMCs, taken 45 days after the yellow fever booster vaccination. The receptors were sampled from a man in his thirties or forties who received the YFV17D yellow fever vaccine. Each CDR3 is given with its conserved first and last residue. A D gene is named only where the DNA matches it firmly. Size values are once, few and many counts, or a class for expanded clones, and some rows have none.

v_gene: TRBV7-2
j_gene: TRBJ2-1
d_gene: .
abundance: .
CDR3aa: CASSSQTNNEQFF
CDR3nt: TGTGCCAGCAGCTCCCAGACAAACAATGAGCAGTTCTTC

v_gene: TRBV5-1
j_gene: TRBJ2-3
d_gene: .
abundance: .
CDR3aa: CASSLKEKGADTQYF
CDR3nt: TGCGCCAGCAGCTTGAAGGAAAAGGGGGCAGATACGCAGTATTTT

v_gene: TRBV10-2
j_gene: TRBJ2-7
d_gene: TRBD1
abundance: .
CDR3aa: CASSVGTAYEQYF
CDR3nt: TGCGCCAGCAGTGTCGGGACAGCGTACGAGCAGTACTTC

v_gene: TRBV4-2
j_gene: TRBJ2-1
d_gene: .
abundance: .
CDR3aa: CASSQDSGSKQFF
CDR3nt: TGTGCCAGCAGCCAAGATTCGGGGAGTAAGCAGTTCTTC

v_gene: TRBV7-2
j_gene: TRBJ1-4
d_gene: TRBD1
abundance: .
CDR3aa: CASSYGTGWTNEKLFF
CDR3nt: TGTGCCAGCAGCTACGGGACAGGGTGGACTAATGAAAAACTGTTTTTT

v_gene: TRBV27
j_gene: TRBJ2-3
d_gene: .
abundance: few
CDR3aa: CASSLSRPPGSDTQYF
CDR3nt: TGTGCCAGCAGCCTGAGCAGACCTCCAGGATCAGATACGCAGTATTTT

v_gene: TRBV12-3/TRBV12-4
j_gene: TRBJ2-3
d_gene: .
abundance: .
CDR3aa: CASSFHGGTDTQYF
CDR3nt: TGTGCCAGCAGTTTTCATGGAGGAACAGATACGCAGTATTTT

v_gene: TRBV5-1
j_gene: TRBJ1-1
d_gene: .
abundance: .
CDR3aa: CASSLGQSKTEAFF
CDR3nt: TGCGCCAGCAGCTTAGGACAGAGTAAGACTGAAGCGTTCTTT

v_gene: TRBV12-5
j_gene: TRBJ2-2
d_gene: .
abundance: .
CDR3aa: CASGLKVRDTGELFF
CDR3nt: TGTGCTAGTGGTTTGAAGGTCAGGGACACCGGGGAGCTGTTTTTT

v_gene: TRBV5-5
j_gene: TRBJ2-1
d_gene: .
abundance: many
CDR3aa: CASSLRLVSGEEFF
CDR3nt: TGTGCCAGCAGCTTGCGGCTAGTGTCGGGTGAGGAGTTCTTC

v_gene: TRBV20-1
j_gene: TRBJ2-1
d_gene: .
abundance: .
CDR3aa: CSAREIGNEQFF
CDR3nt: TGCAGTGCTAGGGAGATCGGGAATGAGCAGTTCTTC

v_gene: TRBV5-1
j_gene: TRBJ2-7
d_gene: .
abundance: many
CDR3aa: CASSPEVGYEQYF
CDR3nt: TGCGCCAGCAGCCCTGAGGTGGGGTACGAGCAGTACTTC

v_gene: TRBV7-2
j_gene: TRBJ2-2
d_gene: .
abundance: many
CDR3aa: CASSWNTGELFF
CDR3nt: TGTGCCAGCAGTTGGAACACCGGGGAGCTGTTTTTT

v_gene: TRBV19
j_gene: TRBJ2-7
d_gene: .
abundance: .
CDR3aa: CASSMERAYEQYF
CDR3nt: TGTGCCAGTAGTATGGAAAGGGCCTACGAGCAGTACTTC

v_gene: TRBV24-1
j_gene: TRBJ1-5
d_gene: .
abundance: many
CDR3aa: CATSASNQPQHF
CDR3nt: TGTGCCACCAGTGCGAGCAATCAGCCCCAGCATTTT

v_gene: TRBV28
j_gene: TRBJ1-1
d_gene: .
abundance: .
CDR3aa: CASSFFWPGVNTEAFF
CDR3nt: TGTGCCAGCAGTTTTTTTTGGCCTGGCGTGAACACTGAAGCTTTCTTT

v_gene: TRBV12-3/TRBV12-4
j_gene: TRBJ2-2
d_gene: .
abundance: .
CDR3aa: CASRASTGELFF
CDR3nt: TGTGCCAGCAGGGCTTCCACCGGGGAGCTGTTTTTT

v_gene: TRBV6-1
j_gene: TRBJ2-1
d_gene: .
abundance: .
CDR3aa: CATAPGGVNEQFF
CDR3nt: TGTGCCACAGCTCCAGGGGGGGTCAATGAGCAGTTCTTC

v_gene: TRBV5-1
j_gene: TRBJ2-2
d_gene: .
abundance: few
CDR3aa: CASSSALGELFF
CDR3nt: TGCGCCAGCAGCTCCGCGCTGGGGGAGCTGTTTTTT

v_gene: TRBV5-6
j_gene: TRBJ2-1
d_gene: .
abundance: few
CDR3aa: CASSPGRGPTYNEQFF
CDR3nt: TGTGCCAGCAGCCCCGGACGGGGACCAACCTACAATGAGCAGTTCTTC

v_gene: TRBV10-3
j_gene: TRBJ2-3
d_gene: TRBD2
abundance: .
CDR3aa: CAIKTSGSTDTQYF
CDR3nt: TGTGCCATTAAGACTAGCGGAAGCACAGATACGCAGTATTTT

v_gene: TRBV20-1
j_gene: TRBJ2-5
d_gene: .
abundance: .
CDR3aa: CSARGGSLTETQYF
CDR3nt: TGCAGTGCTAGAGGGGGGAGTCTGACAGAGACCCAGTACTTC

v_gene: TRBV29-1
j_gene: TRBJ2-7
d_gene: TRBD1
abundance: few
CDR3aa: CSVDGQGGSYEQYF
CDR3nt: TGCAGCGTTGATGGACAGGGAGGTTCCTACGAGCAGTACTTC

v_gene: TRBV7-2
j_gene: TRBJ2-5
d_gene: .
abundance: .
CDR3aa: CASSLFRALWETQYF
CDR3nt: TGTGCCAGCAGCTTATTTCGGGCCCTGTGGGAGACCCAGTACTTC

v_gene: TRBV7-9
j_gene: TRBJ1-4
d_gene: .
abundance: .
CDR3aa: CASKAGSTNEKLFF
CDR3nt: TGTGCCAGCAAAGCGGGGTCAACTAATGAAAAACTGTTTTTT

v_gene: TRBV28
j_gene: TRBJ2-1
d_gene: TRBD2
abundance: few
CDR3aa: CASLEGLAGLGEQFF
CDR3nt: TGTGCCAGCTTAGAGGGACTAGCGGGATTGGGTGAGCAGTTCTTC

v_gene: TRBV20-1
j_gene: TRBJ1-5
d_gene: .
abundance: few
CDR3aa: CSARRGAQHF
CDR3nt: TGCAGTGCTAGAAGGGGGGCCCAGCATTTT

v_gene: TRBV7-2
j_gene: TRBJ2-7
d_gene: TRBD2
abundance: .
CDR3aa: CASSSQSGSDEQYF
CDR3nt: TGTGCCAGCAGCTCCCAAAGCGGGAGCGACGAGCAGTACTTC

v_gene: TRBV5-1
j_gene: TRBJ2-5
d_gene: .
abundance: many
CDR3aa: CASSLGQGRETQYF
CDR3nt: TGTGCCAGCAGTTTAGGGCAGGGTCGGGAGACCCAGTACTTC

v_gene: TRBV7-2
j_gene: TRBJ2-1
d_gene: .
abundance: few
CDR3aa: CASSLAGYAQFF
CDR3nt: TGTGCCAGCAGCTTAGCTGGCTATGCGCAGTTCTTC

v_gene: TRBV7-3
j_gene: TRBJ2-2
d_gene: .
abundance: .
CDR3aa: CASSPTGISGELFF
CDR3nt: TGTGCCAGCAGCCCTACAGGGATTTCCGGGGAGCTGTTTTTT

v_gene: TRBV20-1
j_gene: TRBJ2-1
d_gene: .
abundance: .
CDR3aa: CSAENYGSTYNEQFF
CDR3nt: TGCAGTGCTGAGAATTACGGGAGTACCTACAATGAGCAGTTCTTC

v_gene: TRBV20-1
j_gene: TRBJ2-1
d_gene: TRBD2
abundance: .
CDR3aa: CSAAPHGEGTYNEQFF
CDR3nt: TGCAGTGCGGCCCCCCATGGGGAGGGAACCTACAATGAGCAGTTCTTC

v_gene: TRBV12-3/TRBV12-4
j_gene: TRBJ2-3
d_gene: .
abundance: many
CDR3aa: CASSFHSAISTDTQYF
CDR3nt: TGTGCCAGCAGTTTCCATTCGGCTATAAGCACAGATACGCAGTATTTT

v_gene: TRBV5-1
j_gene: TRBJ2-3
d_gene: TRBD1
abundance: many
CDR3aa: CASSLGIGQVLDTQYF
CDR3nt: TGCGCCAGCAGCTTGGGGATCGGACAGGTGTTAGATACGCAGTATTTT

v_gene: TRBV20-1
j_gene: TRBJ2-3
d_gene: .
abundance: few
CDR3aa: CSARDTVGETEVPDTQYF
CDR3nt: TGCAGTGCTAGAGATACCGTGGGGGAGACCGAGGTCCCAGATACGCAGTATTTT

v_gene: TRBV12-3/TRBV12-4
j_gene: TRBJ2-4
d_gene: TRBD1
abundance: .
CDR3aa: CASSIGRAGTGENIQYF
CDR3nt: TGTGCCAGCAGTATTGGACGGGCCGGGACAGGGGAAAACATTCAGTACTTC

v_gene: TRBV4-2
j_gene: TRBJ2-1
d_gene: .
abundance: few
CDR3aa: CASSQDWTSSYNEQFF
CDR3nt: TGTGCCAGCAGCCAAGATTGGACGAGCTCCTACAATGAGCAGTTCTTC

v_gene: TRBV5-6
j_gene: TRBJ2-5
d_gene: .
abundance: .
CDR3aa: CASNSANEETQYF
CDR3nt: TGTGCCAGCAATAGTGCGAACGAAGAGACCCAGTACTTC

v_gene: TRBV11-2
j_gene: TRBJ2-7
d_gene: .
abundance: .
CDR3aa: CASSPTPGVYEQYF
CDR3nt: TGTGCCAGCAGCCCTACTCCGGGAGTCTACGAGCAGTACTTC